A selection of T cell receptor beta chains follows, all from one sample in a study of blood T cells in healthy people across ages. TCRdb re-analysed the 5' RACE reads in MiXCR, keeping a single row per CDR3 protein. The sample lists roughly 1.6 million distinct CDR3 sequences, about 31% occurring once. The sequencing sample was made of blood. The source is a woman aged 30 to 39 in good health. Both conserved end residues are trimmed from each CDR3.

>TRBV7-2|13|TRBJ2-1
ASSLVQGRYNEQF
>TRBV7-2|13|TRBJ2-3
ASSLGTVDTDTQY
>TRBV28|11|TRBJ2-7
ASSPSESYEQH
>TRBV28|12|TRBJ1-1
ASMRGGQNTEAF
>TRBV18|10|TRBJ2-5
ASSPGKETQY
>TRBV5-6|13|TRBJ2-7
ASSLGQTFSYEQY
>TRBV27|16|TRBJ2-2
ASSPKLIGGLNTGELF
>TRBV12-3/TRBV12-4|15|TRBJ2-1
ASSLVTGTSGSPSRF
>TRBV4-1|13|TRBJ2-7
ASSRAGTFSYEQY
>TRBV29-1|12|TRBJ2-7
SVLGGQAGYEQY
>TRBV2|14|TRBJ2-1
ASSDPGTEVGNEQF
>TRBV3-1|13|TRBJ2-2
ASSPSGRATGELF
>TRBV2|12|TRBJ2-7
VSRRAGEGYEQY
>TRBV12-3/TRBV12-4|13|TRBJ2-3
ASSLGHRHTDTQY
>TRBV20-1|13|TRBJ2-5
SATIPGLAAETQY
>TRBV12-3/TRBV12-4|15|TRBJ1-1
ASTKIRDHPGDTEAF